The present entry profiles one TCR beta chain with its context. These data originate in a study of T-cell memory formation after mild COVID-19. The germline V and J ends were trimmed by 10 bases and 0 bases, with 14 bases remaining between them. The CDR3 length is 14 residues. Germline lookup yields CDR1 MNHEY and CDR2 SVGEGT. TCRdb reanalysed the 5' RACE reads using MiXCR and keeps one entry per CDR3 protein. This sample has about 470,000 distinct CDR3 sequences; 15% to 20% occur once, and the top ten carry roughly an eighth. Source material: PBMCs or a T cell subset sorted from them (not recorded which). V usage is TRBV6-2 or TRBV6-3 and J usage is TRBJ2-3; D is perhaps TRBD2 (6 bases). The TCR originated in an adult woman who had mild COVID-19 (a few samples of this study predate the infection). Cell type and time point are not known. Written as DNA, the CDR3 is TGTGCCATCCGGGACTCCCCTAGCACAGATACGCAGTATTTT. Translated, it gives CAIRDSPSTDTQYF.